This entry lists 26 T cell receptor beta chains sequenced from one sample in a study of blood T cells in healthy people across ages. A second PCR of about 6 to 11 cycles used a sample-barcoded 5' primer and a J-beta primer mix. TCRdb re-called the 5' RACE reads with MiXCR, one entry per CDR3 protein. The sample yields hundreds of thousands of distinct CDR3 sequences, around 48% seen once. Sequences were obtained from blood. These receptors were obtained from an older woman in good health.

This clonotype was picked up a small number of times. This chain links TRBV20-1 with TRBJ1-2; tentative D call: TRBD1 (5 bases). Germline V gene lookup returns CDR1 DFQATT and CDR2 SNEGSKA (reference sequence). The CDR3 length is 15 residues. The germline V and J ends were trimmed by 0 bases and 2 bases, with 13 bases remaining between them. CDR3 amino acids: CSARDQGRGNYGYTF. The CDR3 DNA sequence: TGCAGTGCTAGAGATCAGGGCCGGGGAAACTATGGCTACACCTTC.

The chain employs TRBV4-3 and TRBJ2-1; D remains ambiguous. Per germline, CDR1 LGHNA and CDR2 YSLEER. This CDR3 comprises 15 residues. The V end was cut by 0 bases, the J end by 4 bases, with 10 bases between. Here the CDR3 reads CASSQDLQDYNEQFF. Here the CDR3 DNA reads TGCGCCAGCAGCCAAGATCTTCAGGATTACAATGAGCAGTTCTTC.

This clonotype appeared a few times. The chain combines TRBV9 with TRBJ2-3; D remains ambiguous. The CDR3 spans 17 residues. V dropped 3 bases and J dropped 2 bases, with 19 bases sitting between them. The V gene's germline CDR1 is SGDLS and CDR2 YYNGEE. CDR3 in DNA: TGTGCCAGCAGCGGCTCTCAAGCAGTTAGATACACAGATACGCAGTATTTT. Translation gives CASSGSQAVRYTDTQYF.

This clonotype was counted between two and nine times. V gene TRBV19 combines with J gene TRBJ2-7; TRBD2 agrees at 7 bases. The CDR3 consists of 15 residues. CDR1 and CDR2 (germline): LNHDA, SQIVND (reference sequence). J was trimmed by 4 bases and V by 7 bases; bases with no gene match: 13. The CDR3 coding sequence is TGTGCCAGTACCCCCACTTCTAGCGGTGGTTACGAGCAGTACTTC. It translates to CASTPTSSGGYEQYF. Supplemented by reference TRBV19 and TRBJ2-7, the full variable domain reads DGGITQSPKYLFRKEGQNVTLSCEQNLNHDAMYWYRQDPGQGLRLIYYSQIVNDFQKGDIAEGYSVSREKKESFPLTVTSAQKNPTAFYLCASTPTSSGGYEQYFGPGTRLTVT.

This clonotype was observed a few times. DNA of the CDR3: TGTGCCAGCAGCCAGAATGTTATGGGTGGGAACACTGAAGCTTTCTTT. Translating gives CASSQNVMGGNTEAFF. The J gene is TRBJ1-1, the V gene TRBV4-2; D remains unclear. The CDR3 has 16 residues. Trimming removed 3 bases from V and 1 base from J, with 15 bases in between. CDR1 is LGHNA, CDR2 YNFKEQ, per germline.

The gene calls are TRBV27 and TRBJ1-2, with TRBD1 matching over 7 bases. The V gene's germline CDR1 is MNHEY and CDR2 SMNVEV (reference sequence). The CDR3 runs 17 residues. J gave up 5 bases and V 3 bases, and 15 bases lay outside the gene matches. CDR3 nucleotide sequence: TGTGCCAGCAGTTTCGGTCGCCCCGGGACAGAAACTTATGGCTACACCTTC. Translation gives CASSFGRPGTETYGYTF.

The V gene is TRBV12-3 or TRBV12-4, the J gene TRBJ2-7, with D unresolved. Trimming stripped 1 base from V and 0 bases from J, with 10 bases between. CDR3 length: 15 residues. The CDR3 loop reads CASSLGFSSSYEQYF. DNA for the CDR3: TGTGCCAGCAGTTTAGGGTTTAGTAGCTCCTACGAGCAGTACTTC.

This clonotype has a handful of counts. The chain has TRBV9 and TRBJ1-1; D ambiguous. This CDR3 spans 17 amino acids. Germline V CDR1 and CDR2: SGDLS, YYNGEE. Trimming shortened V by 0 bases and J by 6 bases, and 21 bases separated the two germline ends. CDR3 protein: CASSVGISPGEVAEAFF. The CDR3 DNA reads as TGTGCCAGCAGCGTAGGAATAAGTCCCGGTGAAGTTGCTGAAGCTTTCTTT.

This clonotype was counted between two and nine times. The genes are TRBV6-5 and TRBJ2-5, with D tentatively TRBD1 (6 bases). The CDR3 sequence is 16 residues long. The germline V gene has CDR1 MNHEY and CDR2 SVGAGI. Trimming pared 5 bases from V and 2 bases from J, leaving 18 bases between. The CDR3 DNA sequence: TGTGCCAGCAGTCTTTTCGGTACAGGGAGACAAGAGACCCAGTACTTC. This encodes CASSLFGTGRQETQYF.

The rearrangement uses TRBV3-1 and TRBJ2-3; 7 nucleotides match TRBD2. V lost 6 bases to trimming and J lost 0 bases; unmatched junction nucleotides: 6. The CDR3 runs to 15 residues. Germline V gene sequence: CDR1 LGHDT, CDR2 YNNKEL (reference sequence). CDR3 bases: TGTGCCAGCAGAGCCTCTAGCGGTAGCACAGATACGCAGTATTTT. It codes for CASRASSGSTDTQYF.

This clonotype has ten or more counts. The chain is built from TRBV7-2 and TRBJ1-6; TRBD1 might be the D (6 bases). This CDR3 spans 13 amino acids. The V end was cut by 0 bases, the J end by 16 bases, with 13 bases between. Germline CDR1 and CDR2: SGHTA and FQGNSA. CDR3 nucleotide sequence: TGTGCCAGCAGCTTAGCGCCTAGGACAGAACTCCACTTT. Translating it yields CASSLAPRTELHF.

This clonotype was counted a few times. V usage is TRBV27 and J usage is TRBJ2-5, with 7 bases aligning to TRBD1. V dropped 11 bases and J dropped 5; count of bases not matched to a gene: 11. The CDR3 is 13 amino acids. Germline V gives CDR1 MNHEY, CDR2 SMNVEV (reference sequence). The CDR3 sequence is CAAVRDRDETQYF. The DNA of the CDR3 is TGTGCCGCGGTCAGAGACAGGGATGAGACCCAGTACTTC.

The J gene is TRBJ2-6, the V gene TRBV20-1; D uncertain. CDR1 and CDR2 from the germline V gene are DFQATT and SNEGSKA (reference sequence). Between the trimmed V and J ends, which lost 3 bases and 1 base, there was a span of 7 bases. This CDR3 region has 14 residues. This CDR3 is CSASPLSGANVLTF. CDR3 DNA: TGCAGTGCTAGCCCGCTATCTGGGGCCAACGTCCTGACTTTC.

The J gene is TRBJ2-5, the V gene TRBV27, with D hard to call. The DNA end favors TRBJ2-7, so the J call may be wrong. Germline V gene sequence: CDR1 MNHEY, CDR2 SMNVEV (reference sequence). This CDR3 has 12 amino acids. The CDR3 nucleotides are TGTGCCAGCAGTTCAACTAAATACGAGCAGTACTTC. Translated: CASSSTKYEQYF.

This clonotype was observed a handful of times. This chain connects TRBV28 to TRBJ2-4; D may be TRBD1 (6 bases). Trimming took off 7 bases at V and 3 bases at J, with 7 bases between the two ends. The germline CDR1 and CDR2 sequences are MDHEN and SYDVKM. CDR3 length equals 12 residues. CDR3 in amino acids: CASNRVKNIQYF. The CDR3 region has the DNA TGTGCCAGCAACAGGGTCAAAAACATTCAGTACTTC.

The chain recombines TRBV30 with TRBJ2-7; 9 nucleotides agree with TRBD1. CDR3 length equals 13 residues. J gave up 12 bases and V 1 base, and 10 bases lay outside the gene matches. Looked up from germline, CDR1 is GTSNPN and CDR2 is SVGIG (reference sequence). The CDR3 reads CAWSEPGTGLTYF. CDR3 nucleotides: TGTGCCTGGAGTGAACCCGGGACAGGGCTAACGTACTTC.

The gene calls are TRBV7-8 and TRBJ2-1; maybe TRBD2 (5 bases). Trimming left V 0 bases short and J 7 bases short, with 13 bases between. The germline V gene encodes CDR1 SGHVS and CDR2 FQNEAQ. This CDR3 comprises 15 residues. CDR3 residues: CASSLAPRGVNEQFF. CDR3 bases: TGTGCCAGCAGCTTAGCCCCACGGGGTGTTAATGAGCAGTTCTTC.

The chain carries TRBV4-3 and TRBJ2-3; D call uncertain. Germline lookup yields CDR1 LGHNA and CDR2 YSLEER. V was cut by 1 base and J by 1 base, with 12 bases left in between. The CDR3 is made up of 16 amino acids. The CDR3, as DNA: TGCGCCAGCAGCCAAGGCGAGCGAGGTGGCACAGATACGCAGTATTTT. It yields the protein CASSQGERGGTDTQYF.

This clonotype was counted between two and nine times. The chain has TRBV4-1 and TRBJ2-7; D is uncertain. V shed 1 base and J shed 2 bases, with 12 bases lying between them. CDR3 length equals 15 residues. CDR1 and CDR2 from the germline V gene are MGHRA and YSYEKL. CDR3 nucleotide sequence: TGCGCCAGCAGCCAAGTCTATAAGTCCCCCTACGAGCAGTACTTC. This translates into CASSQVYKSPYEQYF.

The chain carries TRBV5-1 and TRBJ1-1; the D gene is possibly TRBD1 (5 bases). CDR3 length equals 15 residues. Between the trimmed V and J ends, which lost 8 bases and 5 bases, there was a span of 22 bases. In germline, CDR1 is SGHRS, CDR2 YFSETQ. For the CDR3, the DNA is TGCGCCAGTGGGGACGCCACAATCGGGGGAACTGAAGCTTTCTTT. This translates into CASGDATIGGTEAFF.

The chain joins TRBV20-1 to TRBJ1-4; D is uncertain. CDR3 length: 12 amino acids. CDR1 DFQATT and CDR2 SNEGSKA come from the germline V gene (reference sequence). V gave up 2 bases and J gave up 3 bases, with 4 bases separating them. The CDR3 coding sequence is TGCAGTGCTAGACGGGCTAATGAAAAACTGTTTTTT. As protein: CSARRANEKLFF.

This clonotype appeared a single time. A read error may explain this, as a much larger clone is one base away. V and J are TRBV7-2 and TRBJ2-1; 9 nucleotides align to TRBD2. The CDR3 loop spans 18 amino acids. The J segment lost 7 bases and the V segment lost 3 bases, leaving 16 bases of the junction unmatched. The V gene's germline CDR1 is SGHTA and CDR2 FQGNSA. The CDR3, as DNA: TGTACCAGCAGCTTCCGCCGGGGGGCAGCGGGAGGTTGGAATGAGCAGTTCTTC. Translation: CTSSFRRGAAGGWNEQFF. The whole variable domain, filled in from reference TRBV7-2 and TRBJ2-1, reads GAGVSQSPSNKVTEKGKDVELRCDPISGHTALYWYRQSLGQGLEFLIYFQGNSAPDKSGLPSDRFSAERTGGSVSTLTIQRTQQEDSAVYLCTSSFRRGAAGGWNEQFFGPGTRLTVL.

The chain couples TRBV20-1 to TRBJ2-1; D may be TRBD1 (5 bases). This CDR3 is 17 amino acids long. V dropped 0 bases and J dropped 3 bases, with 18 bases sitting between them. Germline CDR1 is DFQATT and CDR2 is SNEGSKA (reference sequence). The CDR3 loop reads CSARDYLTGSLYNEQFF. CDR3 DNA: TGCAGTGCTAGAGACTACCTTACAGGTTCGCTCTACAATGAGCAGTTCTTC.

As DNA, the CDR3 is TGTGCCAGCAGCGTCGGGAACAATCAGCCCCAGCATTTT. Its protein is CASSVGNNQPQHF. The genes are TRBV9 and TRBJ1-5; D call uncertain. This CDR3 is built from 13 residues. From germline, CDR1 is SGDLS and CDR2 YYNGEE. V gave up 2 bases and J gave up 3 bases, with 6 bases separating them.

The genes are TRBV20-1 and TRBJ2-1, with TRBD1 matching over 9 bases. Trimming at V came to 2 bases and at J to 6 bases, leaving 17 bases not matched to a gene. The CDR3 extends over 18 amino acids. Germline CDR1 DFQATT, CDR2 SNEGSKA (reference sequence). The CDR3: CSARRVAGGQGNPNEQFF. CDR3 in DNA: TGCAGTGCTAGAAGGGTTGCTGGGGGACAGGGTAATCCCAATGAGCAGTTCTTC.

The chain combines TRBV24-1 with TRBJ2-3, with D uncertain. The CDR3 covers 12 residues. Trimming took 3 bases from V and 3 from J, leaving 3 bases between them. CDR1 is KGHDR and CDR2 is SFDVKD in the germline V gene. Written as DNA, the CDR3 is TGTGCCACCAGTGATGAAACAGATACGCAGTATTTT. Its translation is CATSDETDTQYF.